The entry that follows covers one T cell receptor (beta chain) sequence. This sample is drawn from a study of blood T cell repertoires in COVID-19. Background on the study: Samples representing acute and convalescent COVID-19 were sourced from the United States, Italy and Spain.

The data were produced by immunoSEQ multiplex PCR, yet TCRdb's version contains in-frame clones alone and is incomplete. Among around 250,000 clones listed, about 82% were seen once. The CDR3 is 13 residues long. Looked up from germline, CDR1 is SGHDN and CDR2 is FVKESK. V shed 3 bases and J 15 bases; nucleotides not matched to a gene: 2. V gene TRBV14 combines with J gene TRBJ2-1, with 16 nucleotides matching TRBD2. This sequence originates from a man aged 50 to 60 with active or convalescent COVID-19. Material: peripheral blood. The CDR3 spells CASSQGTSGRGFF. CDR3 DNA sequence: TGTGCCAGCAGCCAGGGGACTAGCGGGAGGGGGTTCTTC.